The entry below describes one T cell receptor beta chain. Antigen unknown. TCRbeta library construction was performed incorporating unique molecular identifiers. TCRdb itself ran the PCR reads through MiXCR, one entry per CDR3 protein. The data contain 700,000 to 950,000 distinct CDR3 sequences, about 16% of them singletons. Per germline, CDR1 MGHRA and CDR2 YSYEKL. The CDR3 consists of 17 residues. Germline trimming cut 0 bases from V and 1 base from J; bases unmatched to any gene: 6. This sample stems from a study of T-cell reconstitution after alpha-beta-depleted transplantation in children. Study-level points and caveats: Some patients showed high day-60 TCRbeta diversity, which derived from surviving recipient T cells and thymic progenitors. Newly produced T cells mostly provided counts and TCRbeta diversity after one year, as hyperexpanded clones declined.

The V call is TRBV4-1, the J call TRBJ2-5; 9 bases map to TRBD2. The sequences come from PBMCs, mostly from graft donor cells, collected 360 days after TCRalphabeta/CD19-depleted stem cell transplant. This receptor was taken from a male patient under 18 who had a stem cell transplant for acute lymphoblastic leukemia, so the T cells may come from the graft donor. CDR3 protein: CASSQEGAGGIQETQYF. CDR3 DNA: TGCGCCAGCAGCCAAGAGGGAGCGGGAGGTATCCAAGAGACCCAGTACTTC.